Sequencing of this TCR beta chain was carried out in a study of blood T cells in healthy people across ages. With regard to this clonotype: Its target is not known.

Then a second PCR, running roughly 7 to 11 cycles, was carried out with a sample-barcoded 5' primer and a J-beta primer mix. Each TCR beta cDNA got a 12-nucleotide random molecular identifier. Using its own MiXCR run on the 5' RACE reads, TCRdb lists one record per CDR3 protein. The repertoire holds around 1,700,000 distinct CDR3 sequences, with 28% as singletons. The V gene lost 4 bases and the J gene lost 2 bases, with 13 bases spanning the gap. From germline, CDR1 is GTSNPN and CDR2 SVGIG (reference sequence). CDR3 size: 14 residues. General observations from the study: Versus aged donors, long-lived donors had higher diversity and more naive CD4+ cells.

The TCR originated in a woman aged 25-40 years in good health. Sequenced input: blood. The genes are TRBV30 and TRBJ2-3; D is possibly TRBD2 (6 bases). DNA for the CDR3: TGTGCCTGGAAAGTCGGAGGGTCCACAGATACGCAGTATTTT. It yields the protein CAWKVGGSTDTQYF.